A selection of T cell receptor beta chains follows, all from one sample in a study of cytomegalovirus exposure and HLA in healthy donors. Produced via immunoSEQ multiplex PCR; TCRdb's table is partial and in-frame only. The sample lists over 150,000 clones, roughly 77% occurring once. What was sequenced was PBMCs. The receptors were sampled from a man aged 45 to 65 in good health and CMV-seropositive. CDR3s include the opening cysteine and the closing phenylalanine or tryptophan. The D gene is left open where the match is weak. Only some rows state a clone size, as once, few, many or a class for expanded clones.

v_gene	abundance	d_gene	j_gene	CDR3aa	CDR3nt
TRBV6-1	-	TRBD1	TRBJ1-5	CASSWTGRNQPQHF	TGTGCCAGTAGTTGGACAGGGAGGAATCAGCCCCAGCATTTT
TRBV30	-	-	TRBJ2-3	CAWSVPSRITDTQYF	TGTGCCTGGAGTGTACCTAGTCGGATAACAGATACGCAGTATTTT
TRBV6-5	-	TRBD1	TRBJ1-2	CASSYSTGVGGYTF	TGTGCCAGCAGTTACTCCACAGGGGTAGGCGGCTACACCTTC
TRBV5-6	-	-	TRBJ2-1	CASSLAQGGANEQFF	TGTGCCAGCAGCTTGGCACAGGGAGGGGCCAATGAGCAGTTCTTC
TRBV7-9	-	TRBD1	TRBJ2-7	CASSSGTGSYEQYF	TGTGCCAGCAGCTCCGGGACAGGATCCTACGAGCAGTACTTC
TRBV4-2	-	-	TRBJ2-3	CASSQEGTTDTQYF	TGTGCCAGCAGCCAAGAAGGGACTACAGATACGCAGTATTTT
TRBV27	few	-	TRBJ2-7	CASGHRVDEQYF	TGTGCCAGCGGGCACAGGGTAGACGAGCAGTACTTC
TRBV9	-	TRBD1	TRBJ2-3	CASSVTGSKADTQYF	TGTGCCAGCAGCGTGACAGGGTCTAAGGCAGATACGCAGTATTTT
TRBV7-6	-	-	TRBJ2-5	CASSRRGYQETQYF	TGTGCCAGCAGCCGCCGGGGGTACCAAGAGACCCAGTACTTC
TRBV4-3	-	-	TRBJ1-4	CASSQDRQGSREKLFF	TGCGCCAGCAGCCAAGATCGGCAGGGTTCTAGGGAAAAACTGTTTTTT
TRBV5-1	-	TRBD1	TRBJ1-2	CASSLHTGTGPQTGYGYTF	TGCGCCAGCAGCCTACACACCGGGACAGGTCCTCAAACCGGCTATGGCTACACCTTC
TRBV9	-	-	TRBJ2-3	CASSVLPGATDTQYF	TGTGCCAGCAGCGTACTCCCTGGGGCCACAGATACGCAGTATTTT
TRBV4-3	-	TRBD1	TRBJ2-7	CASSPGTGLYEQYF	TGCGCCAGCAGCCCCGGGACAGGTCTCTACGAGCAGTACTTC
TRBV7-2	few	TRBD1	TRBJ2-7	CASSLPTGTGEQYF	TGTGCCAGCAGCTTACCGACGGGGACAGGAGAGCAGTACTTC
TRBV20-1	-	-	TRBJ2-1	CSARDTGSQFF	TGCAGTGCTAGGGATACAGGATCCCAGTTCTTC